These 8 T cell receptor beta chains share one sample of origin, sequenced in a study of OX40 agonist ivuxolimab in advanced cancers. Method: immunoSEQ multiplex PCR; TCRdb's copy keeps in-frame clones and lacks some. Of around 60,000 clones in the sample, approximately 90% are singletons; the top ten hold approximately 12%. The input for sequencing was CD4+ or CD8+ T cells sorted from blood, taken in a trial of the OX40 agonist ivuxolimab. The receptors shown here come from an adult with an advanced solid tumor such as melanoma, head and neck, liver or kidney cancer.

CDR3 coding DNA: TGTGCCAGCAGCTTGGGTGAAGGGCGTGAGCGCACTGAAGCTTTCTTT. This encodes CASSLGEGRERTEAFF. The J gene is TRBJ1-1, the V gene TRBV5-5; D unresolved. The V gene's germline CDR1 is SGHKS and CDR2 YYEKEE (reference sequence). V lost 0 bases and J 4 bases, leaving 16 bases between the germline ends. The CDR3 is 16 amino acids.

The CDR3 loop reads CASSVHRGGYEQYF. DNA for the CDR3: TGCGCCAGCAGCGTTCACAGGGGAGGCTACGAGCAGTACTTC. The V gene is TRBV10-1, the J gene TRBJ2-7; a possible D gene is TRBD1 (7 bases). CDR1 WNHNN and CDR2 SYGVQD come from the germline V gene (reference sequence). CDR3 length: 14 residues. V was clipped by 6 bases and J by 3 bases, with 15 bases between them.

The rearrangement joins TRBV4-2 to TRBJ2-3, with TRBD2 as a possible D gene (5 bases). The CDR3 loop spans 18 amino acids. Germline CDR1 reads LGHNA; CDR2 reads YNFKEQ. Trimming pared 0 bases from V and 3 bases from J, leaving 19 bases between. The CDR3 DNA follows: TGTGCCAGCAGCCAAGATCGTTTTCAGCGGCGGCTTACAGATACGCAGTATTTT. Encoded protein: CASSQDRFQRRLTDTQYF.

Here the CDR3 reads CASSHGRDSNQPQHF. The CDR3 coding sequence is TGTGCCAGCAGCCACGGACGGGATAGCAATCAGCCCCAGCATTTT. The chain uses TRBV7-8 and TRBJ1-5; no clear D gene. Trimming removed 5 bases from V and 0 bases from J, with 11 bases in between. The CDR3 sequence is 15 residues long. Germline V gene sequence: CDR1 SGHVS, CDR2 FQNEAQ.

The genes are TRBV9 and TRBJ2-1; a weak D match, TRBD1 (5 bases). Per the germline V gene, CDR1 is SGDLS and CDR2 is YYNGEE. The CDR3 loop spans 12 amino acids. V lost 0 bases and J 9 bases, leaving 7 bases between the germline ends. CDR3 in amino acids: CASSVVQGEQFF. The DNA of the CDR3 is TGTGCCAGCAGCGTAGTTCAGGGTGAGCAGTTCTTC.

V and J are TRBV7-9 and TRBJ2-7; D ambiguous. The germline CDR1 and CDR2 sequences are SEHNR and FQNEAQ (reference sequence). The CDR3 is 16 residues long. The V and J ends lost 5 bases and 2 bases respectively, with 19 bases between them. For the CDR3, the DNA is TGTGCCAGCAGCGATCCAAACGGCGCAGAAACCTACGAGCAGTACTTC. Amino acids: CASSDPNGAETYEQYF.

The rearrangement uses TRBV10-1 and TRBJ2-2; D is uncertain. The CDR3 covers 13 residues. Trimming cost V 5 bases and J 4 bases, with 8 bases left between them. From germline, CDR1 is WNHNN and CDR2 SYGVQD (reference sequence). The CDR3 DNA reads TGCGCCAGCAGTCCCGTCCCCACCGGGGAGCTGTTTTTT. The encoded protein is CASSPVPTGELFF.

The chain combines TRBV13 with TRBJ2-5, with 7 bases that match TRBD2. The J segment lost 3 bases and the V segment lost 6 bases, leaving 4 bases of the junction unmatched. Germline loops: CDR1 PRHDT, CDR2 FYEKMQ (reference sequence). CDR3 length: 13 amino acids. The chain's CDR3 is CASSETSKETQYF. The CDR3 coding sequence is TGTGCCAGCAGTGAGACTAGCAAAGAGACCCAGTACTTC.